Shown below are 28 T cell receptor beta chains from a single sample sequenced in a study of blood T cell repertoires in COVID-19. TCRdb's copy holds only in-frame clones and misses some; the assay was immunoSEQ multiplex PCR. This table has approximately 240,000 clones, more than 70% appearing once. The specimen sequenced was peripheral blood. The receptor source for this set is a woman aged 40 to 50 who had recovered from COVID-19.

The V call is TRBV3-1 (or the pseudogene TRBV3-2), the J call TRBJ1-3; no firm D call. Trimming cost V 2 bases and J 0 bases, with 8 bases left between them. The CDR3 extends over 15 amino acids. Germline CDR1 and CDR2: LGHDT and YNNKEL (reference sequence). DNA for the CDR3: TGTGCCAGCAGCCAATTACACAGCTCTGGAAACACCATATATTTT. Translating gives CASSQLHSSGNTIYF.

The CDR3 DNA follows: TGTGCCAGCTCGGGAGGGAGCACTGAAGCTTTCTTT. It encodes CASSGGSTEAFF. This chain connects TRBV18 to TRBJ1-1; D unclear. Germline-derived CDR1 and CDR2 are KGHSH and LQKENI. The V gene lost 6 bases and the J gene lost 4 bases, with 9 bases spanning the gap. The CDR3 contains 12 residues.

V and J are TRBV30 and TRBJ1-5; D gene unclear. The CDR3 is 12 amino acids. V was cut by 2 bases and J by 12 bases, with 14 bases left in between. CDR1 is GTSNPN, CDR2 SVGIG, per germline (reference sequence). This CDR3 is CAWSSGSGVQHF. For the CDR3, the DNA is TGTGCCTGGAGTTCCGGCAGCGGGGTCCAGCATTTT.

The V and J genes are TRBV19 and TRBJ1-6, with 9 positions matching TRBD1. The J segment lost 2 bases and the V segment lost 5 bases, leaving 4 bases of the junction unmatched. This CDR3 spans 16 amino acids. Germline V gene sequence: CDR1 LNHDA, CDR2 SQIVND (reference sequence). The CDR3 coding sequence is TGTGCCAGTAGTCCCACAGGGGGCCCCTATAATTCACCCCTCCACTTT. Its protein product is CASSPTGGPYNSPLHF.

The genes are TRBV27 and TRBJ1-6; TRBD1 aligns across 8 bases. CDR1 MNHEY and CDR2 SMNVEV come from the germline V gene (reference sequence). The CDR3 is 15 amino acids. V lost 5 bases to trimming and J lost 8 bases; unmatched junction nucleotides: 8. CDR3 protein: CASSPSDRDYSPLHF. The CDR3 DNA reads as TGTGCCAGCAGTCCCTCGGACAGGGACTATTCACCCCTCCACTTT.

CDR3 sequence: CASSLWEVKGNTIYF. For the CDR3, the DNA is TGTGCCAGCAGCCTTTGGGAGGTGAAAGGAAACACCATATATTTT. The chain has TRBV3-1 (or the pseudogene TRBV3-2) and TRBJ1-3; D not certain. This CDR3 is 15 amino acids long. V was shortened by 4 bases and J by 4 bases, with 14 bases between the two germline ends. Germline V lookup: CDR1 LGHDT, CDR2 YNNKEL (reference sequence).

Regarding this clone: The germline gene is not matched at one end of the junction; a read error may be the cause. The chain joins TRBV18 to TRBJ1-2, with TRBD1 identical over 9 bases. This CDR3 region has 14 residues. Germline V gene sequence: CDR1 KGHSH, CDR2 LQKENI. The CDR3 nucleotides read TGTGCCAGCTCCCCACAGGGGGCATCGGTTGGCTACACCTTC. Protein product: CASSPQGASVGYTF.

The J gene is TRBJ1-3, the V gene TRBV19, with 11 bases lining up with TRBD1. V gave up 3 bases and J gave up 7 bases; unmatched junction bases: 2. CDR1 and CDR2 (germline): LNHDA, SQIVND (reference sequence). The CDR3 is 14 residues long. This CDR3 is CASSIGTGGNTIYF. CDR3 bases: TGTGCCAGTAGTATTGGGACAGGGGGTAACACCATATATTTT.

The genes are TRBV29-1 and TRBJ2-2; D not certain. This CDR3 spans 13 amino acids. Germline CDR1 reads SQVTM; CDR2 reads ANQGSEA. Trimming removed 3 bases from V and 2 bases from J, with 7 bases in between. This CDR3 reads CSVDRSNTGELFF. The CDR3 coding sequence is TGCAGCGTTGACAGATCTAACACCGGGGAGCTGTTTTTT.

The V gene is TRBV5-6, the J gene TRBJ1-6; 7 positions agree with TRBD1. The trim removed 3 bases at V and 9 bases at J, leaving 9 bases unmatched. The CDR3 totals 15 residues. The germline gives CDR1 SGHDT, CDR2 YYEEEE. CDR3 bases: TGTGCCAGCAGCTCTATGAGGAGACAGGGTTCACCCCTCCACTTT. Encoded protein: CASSSMRRQGSPLHF.

The chain uses TRBV7-2 and TRBJ2-7; a weak D match, TRBD1 (6 bases). Trimming removed 4 bases at V and 5 bases at J, with 18 bases between. Germline lookup yields CDR1 SGHTA and CDR2 FQGNSA. This CDR3 region has 15 residues. CDR3 nucleotides: TGTGCCAGCAGCTCTCCGAACAGGGTTCGGAACGAGCAGTACTTC. This sequence encodes CASSSPNRVRNEQYF.

The chain is built from TRBV30 and TRBJ2-6; no clear D gene. Trimming took off 0 bases at V and 0 bases at J, with 3 bases between the two ends. CDR1 and CDR2 (germline): GTSNPN, SVGIG (reference sequence). The CDR3 sequence is 14 residues long. The CDR3 DNA reads as TGTGCCTGGAGTGTACTCTCTGGGGCCAACGTCCTGACTTTC. Its protein product is CAWSVLSGANVLTF.

V gene TRBV3-1 (or the pseudogene TRBV3-2) combines with J gene TRBJ2-2; 8 positions agree with TRBD1. Germline-derived CDR1 and CDR2 are LGHDT and YNNKEL (reference sequence). The CDR3 contains 17 residues. Germline trimming cut 6 bases from V and 4 bases from J; bases unmatched to any gene: 13. As DNA, the CDR3 is TGTGCCAGCAGTCTAGGACCGGGACAGGACGTCACCGGGGAGCTGTTTTTT. This encodes CASSLGPGQDVTGELFF.

V gene TRBV29-1 combines with J gene TRBJ2-5; 9 nucleotides agree with TRBD1. This CDR3 spans 12 amino acids. J lost 4 bases, V lost 6 bases, and 3 bases had no gene match. The V gene's germline CDR1 is SQVTM and CDR2 ANQGSEA. In DNA, the CDR3 is TGCAGCGTCGGACAGGGGTTAGAGACCCAGTACTTC. Translating it yields CSVGQGLETQYF.

The chain recombines TRBV7-9 with TRBJ2-5, with D possibly TRBD1 on 5 matching bases. The V and J ends lost 3 bases and 3 bases respectively, with 5 bases between them. The germline gives CDR1 SEHNR, CDR2 FQNEAQ (reference sequence). The CDR3 has 12 amino acids. The chain's CDR3 is CASSLTEETQYF. The DNA for the CDR3 is TGTGCCAGCAGCTTGACAGAAGAGACCCAGTACTTC.

The chain carries TRBV3-1 (or the pseudogene TRBV3-2) and TRBJ2-3; 7 nucleotides agree with TRBD2. V was clipped by 0 bases and J by 6 bases; unmatched bases: 12. CDR1 LGHDT and CDR2 YNNKEL come from the germline V gene (reference sequence). The CDR3 consists of 17 residues. The CDR3 DNA sequence: TGTGCCAGCAGCCAAGACGGGCATGGGGGGGGTATCGATACGCAGTATTTT. Residues: CASSQDGHGGGIDTQYF.

The chain couples TRBV6-2 or TRBV6-3 to TRBJ2-5; 10 nucleotides align to TRBD2. With 7 bases clipped from V and 5 bases from J, the junction kept 16 bases outside the gene matches. The CDR3 runs 17 residues. CDR1 is MNHEY and CDR2 is SVGEGT in the germline V gene. The CDR3 DNA is TGTGCCAGCAACCCGCTCCGGGGGCTAGCGGGAGATGAGACCCAGTACTTC. It specifies CASNPLRGLAGDETQYF.

This chain uses TRBV6-2 or TRBV6-3 with TRBJ1-1, with 8 bases identical to TRBD1. Per germline, CDR1 MNHEY and CDR2 SVGEGT. The V segment lost 5 bases and the J segment 1 base; nucleotides outside the gene matches: 6. The CDR3 is 15 residues long. As DNA, the CDR3 is TGTGCCAGCAGTCCGTGGGACAGGCGGAACACTGAAGCTTTCTTT. Its protein product is CASSPWDRRNTEAFF.

V gene TRBV6-5 combines with J gene TRBJ2-1, with D possibly TRBD1 on 6 matching bases. This CDR3 has 13 residues. V was pared by 6 bases and J by 0 bases, with 6 bases between. In germline, CDR1 is MNHEY, CDR2 SVGAGI. CDR3 in amino acids: CASRGASYNEQFF. The CDR3, as DNA: TGTGCCAGCAGGGGGGCCTCCTACAATGAGCAGTTCTTC.

The gene calls are TRBV4-2 and TRBJ2-5, with D possibly TRBD2 on 5 matching bases. CDR1 LGHNA and CDR2 YNFKEQ come from the germline V gene. CDR3 size: 15 residues. Trimming pared 2 bases from V and 2 bases from J, leaving 12 bases between. CDR3: CASSQRPSGQETQYF. In DNA form, the CDR3 reads TGTGCCAGCAGCCAACGGCCGTCGGGGCAAGAGACCCAGTACTTC.

The V gene is TRBV24-1, the J gene TRBJ2-2; 14 nucleotides line up with TRBD2. The CDR3 has 17 amino acids. V lost 4 bases and J lost 3; bases outside the gene matches: 3. Germline V gene data show CDR1 as KGHDR and CDR2 as SFDVKD. In DNA form, the CDR3 reads TGTGCCACCAGTGACCGGACTAGCGGGAGGTACACCGGGGAGCTGTTTTTT. Protein: CATSDRTSGRYTGELFF.

The V gene is TRBV4-2, the J gene TRBJ2-2; D unresolved. CDR1 is LGHNA, CDR2 YNFKEQ, per germline. Trimming cost V 1 base and J 0 bases, with 12 bases left between them. The CDR3 has 17 residues. DNA of the CDR3: TGTGCCAGCAGCCAAGTCGGTGGGCCTTCGAACACCGGGGAGCTGTTTTTT. It yields the protein CASSQVGGPSNTGELFF.

This rearrangement joins TRBV19 to TRBJ1-2; D gene ambiguous. Germline CDR1 is LNHDA and CDR2 is SQIVND (reference sequence). The V end was cut by 5 bases, the J end by 2 bases, with 3 bases between. The CDR3 spans 11 residues. CDR3 region: CASSENYGYTF. The CDR3 DNA follows: TGTGCCAGTAGTGAGAACTATGGCTACACCTTC.

The V call is TRBV4-3, the J call TRBJ2-3; D not resolved. This CDR3 has 16 residues. From germline, CDR1 is LGHNA and CDR2 YSLEER. V was cut by 0 bases and J by 1 base, with 11 bases left in between. CDR3 sequence reads: CASSQDRTDGTDTQYF. In DNA, the CDR3 is TGCGCCAGCAGCCAAGACCGCACAGACGGCACAGATACGCAGTATTTT.

The chain couples TRBV6-5 to TRBJ1-2, with D maybe TRBD1 (6 bases). CDR3 length equals 15 residues. Germline CDR1 and CDR2: MNHEY and SVGAGI. The V gene lost 5 bases and the J gene lost 3 bases, with 16 bases spanning the gap. CDR3 nucleotides: TGTGCCAGCAGTCTAGGGACACCAACCTACTATGGCTACACCTTC. Its protein product is CASSLGTPTYYGYTF.

The chain uses TRBV5-5 and TRBJ2-4, with D perhaps matching TRBD1 (6 bases). The CDR3 is made up of 13 amino acids. V was shortened by 3 bases and J by 8 bases, with 12 bases between the two germline ends. Germline V gives CDR1 SGHKS, CDR2 YYEKEE (reference sequence). The CDR3 DNA is TGTGCCAGCAGCTGGCAGGGGCGGGACATTCAGTACTTC. It yields the protein CASSWQGRDIQYF. The full variable domain, its missing parts supplied by reference TRBV5-5 and TRBJ2-4, is DAGVTQSPTHLIKTRGQQVTLRCSPISGHKSVSWYQQVLGQGPQFIFQYYEKEERGRGNFPDRFSARQFPNYSSELNVNALLLGDSALYLCASSWQGRDIQYFGAGTRLSVL.

The genes are TRBV7-2 and TRBJ2-3, with 8 bases that match TRBD1. Germline V gene lookup returns CDR1 SGHTA and CDR2 FQGNSA. This CDR3 is built from 17 residues. The J segment lost 5 bases and the V segment lost 4 bases, leaving 14 bases of the junction unmatched. The CDR3 loop is CASSSQGTGRRIDTQYF. The CDR3 DNA is TGTGCCAGCAGCTCTCAAGGGACAGGCCGGAGGATAGATACGCAGTATTTT. Combining the CDR3 with reference TRBV7-2 and TRBJ2-3 gives the whole variable domain GAGVSQSPSNKVTEKGKDVELRCDPISGHTALYWYRQSLGQGLEFLIYFQGNSAPDKSGLPSDRFSAERTGGSVSTLTIQRTQQEDSAVYLCASSSQGTGRRIDTQYFGPGTRLTVL.

The V call is TRBV3-1 (or the pseudogene TRBV3-2), the J call TRBJ2-7; the D gene is possibly TRBD2 (6 bases). CDR1 and CDR2 from the germline V gene are LGHDT and YNNKEL (reference sequence). Trimming cost V 4 bases and J 1 base, with 17 bases left between them. The CDR3 is 16 residues long. The CDR3 protein is CASSPGWRGLSYEQYF. The CDR3 region has the DNA TGTGCCAGCAGCCCCGGTTGGCGGGGCCTTTCCTACGAGCAGTACTTC.